This T cell receptor (beta chain) was sequenced during a study of blood T cell repertoires in COVID-19. At the level of the study: Specimens from acute and convalescent COVID-19 originated in the United States, Italy and Spain.

The Seattle patients joined while their infection was active and were tracked longitudinally afterward. Looked up from germline, CDR1 is MDHEN and CDR2 is SYDVKM. This CDR3 region has 16 residues. Trimming removed 3 bases from V and 5 bases from J; junction bases left unmatched: 6. Per the study methods: Amplified reference gene primers provided the basis for estimating nucleated cell counts. Profiling relied on immunoSEQ multiplex PCR, and the TCRdb table lists in-frame clones only, not all of them. That table supplies the V and J calls and clone size; D and trimming were determined from the DNA. Here the sample spans more than 300,000 clones, more than 75% being singletons.

The material sequenced was peripheral blood. The TCR was taken from a woman in her twenties or thirties with COVID-19, enrolled during active disease. The chain joins TRBV28 to TRBJ2-5; TRBD2 aligns across 13 bases. CDR3 sequence: CASSFHRLAGGETQYF. The CDR3 DNA sequence: TGTGCCAGCAGTTTCCACCGACTAGCGGGAGGTGAGACCCAGTACTTC. Using reference TRBV28 and TRBJ2-5 for the parts outside the CDR3, the full variable domain is DVKVTQSSRYLVKRTGEKVFLECVQDMDHENMFWYRQDPGLGLRLIYFSYDVKMKEKGDIPEGYSVSREKKERFSLILESASTNQTSMYLCASSFHRLAGGETQYFGPGTRLLVL.